The clone carrying this TCR beta chain showed up just a few times. The antigen is unknown. Amplification of TCR beta CDR3 regions was performed using RNA transcripts as template. The HTBI primer set served for first-round RT-PCR of the TCR CDR3. One entry per CDR3 protein, called by TCRdb with MiXCR from the multiplex PCR reads. The table lists around 370,000 distinct CDR3 sequences, about 18% of them singletons. The PBMCs were taken from 10 ml of fresh peripheral blood. V gave up 4 bases and J gave up 0 bases, with 9 bases separating them. Looked up from germline, CDR1 is LGHDT and CDR2 is YNNKEL (reference sequence). The CDR3 has 14 amino acids. The sample is drawn from a study of T cells in Graves' hyperthyroidism and ophthalmopathy. Whole-study results and caveats: Blood also held most thyroid clonotypes expanded beyond 0.001.

This sequence originates from a man aged 18 to 29 with Graves' ophthalmopathy. The rearrangement links TRBV3-1 to TRBJ2-5; D unclear. Source material: blood. Written as DNA, the CDR3 is TGTGCCAGCAGCCCCGCCACGTACCAAGAGACCCAGTACTTC. It yields the protein CASSPATYQETQYF.